These T cell receptor beta chains were read from a single sample in a study of cytomegalovirus exposure and HLA in healthy donors. TCRdb's copy holds only in-frame clones and misses some; the assay was immunoSEQ multiplex PCR. The repertoire consists of 60,000 to 70,000 clones, with more than 60% occurring once and the leading ten covering less than 3%. What was sequenced was PBMCs. These receptors were taken from a woman in her twenties or thirties in good health and CMV-seronegative. Both conserved end residues are part of each CDR3. The D gene is left open where the match is weak. The size of a clone is reported for some rows only, either as once, few or many, or as a class for expanded clones.

clone_size d_call j_call v_call cdr3_aa cdr3_nt
few TRBD2 TRBJ2-3 TRBV2 CASSVWGLAGVADTQYF TGTGCCAGCAGTGTTTGGGGACTAGCGGGAGTGGCAGATACGCAGTATTTT
. . TRBJ1-1 TRBV7-8 CASSLRQVNTEAFF TGTGCCAGCAGCTTAAGACAGGTTAACACTGAAGCTTTCTTT
once . TRBJ2-6 TRBV7-2 CASSFAGIGSGANVLTF TGTGCCAGCAGCTTCGCGGGGATAGGGTCCGGGGCCAACGTCCTGACTTTC
. TRBD1 TRBJ2-7 TRBV7-6 CASFPGTADSREQYF TGTGCCAGCTTCCCCGGGACAGCGGACTCGAGGGAGCAGTACTTC
. TRBD1 TRBJ1-2 TRBV13 CASSLYAGGNYGYTF TGTGCCAGCAGCTTATATGCAGGGGGGAACTATGGCTACACCTTC
. . TRBJ1-1 TRBV15 CATSSSKEAFF TGTGCCACCAGCAGTAGTAAAGAAGCTTTCTTT
. . TRBJ2-1 TRBV7-3 CASSPRQRTDNEQFF TGTGCCAGCAGCCCACGACAGCGCACCGACAATGAGCAGTTCTTC
. . TRBJ2-5 TRBV9 CASSGGSAGLWGTQYF TGTGCCAGCAGCGGAGGGTCGGCCGGCCTTTGGGGGACCCAGTACTTC
few TRBD1 TRBJ2-1 TRBV5-1 CASSLSEGAFDEQFF TGCGCCAGCAGCTTGTCAGAGGGGGCTTTCGATGAGCAGTTCTTC
. TRBD2 TRBJ2-1 TRBV10-3 CAIGLAGSYNEQFF TGTGCCATCGGTTTAGCGGGCTCCTACAATGAGCAGTTCTTC
once . TRBJ2-5 TRBV11-2 CASSPPGSGAETQYF TGTGCCAGCAGCCCACCTGGGTCAGGGGCGGAGACCCAGTACTTC
. TRBD1 TRBJ1-2 TRBV5-4 CASSWDRGNYGYTF TGTGCCAGCAGCTGGGACAGGGGTAACTATGGCTACACCTTC
. . TRBJ2-3 TRBV7-2 CASSFEGDTQYF TGTGCCAGCAGCTTTGAGGGAGATACGCAGTATTTT
few TRBD1 TRBJ1-1 TRBV7-9 CASSLVSRGAEAFF TGTGCCAGCAGCTTAGTCTCCAGGGGGGCTGAAGCTTTCTTT
. . TRBJ1-2 TRBV19 CASSISTGRGDYGYTF TGTGCCAGTAGTATTTCGACAGGAAGGGGCGACTATGGCTACACCTTC
. . TRBJ2-3 TRBV25-1 CASRGPSDTDTQYF TGTGCCAGCAGGGGGCCCAGCGACACAGATACGCAGTATTTT
once TRBD1 TRBJ1-5 TRBV5-6 CASSFRQGAGQPQHF TGTGCCAGCAGCTTTCGACAGGGGGCTGGTCAGCCCCAGCATTTT
. . TRBJ1-1 TRBV5-6 CASSSGAGAEAFF TGTGCCAGCAGCTCAGGGGCGGGGGCTGAAGCTTTCTTT
. . TRBJ2-2 TRBV5-4 CASSSPAGKNTGELFF TGTGCCAGCAGCTCCCCGGCAGGCAAGAACACCGGGGAGCTGTTTTTT
few TRBD2 TRBJ2-1 TRBV9 CASSEAGRGNEQFF TGTGCCAGCAGCGAGGCCGGGAGGGGGAATGAGCAGTTCTTC
. . TRBJ2-5 TRBV5-4 CASSNRAGEETQYF TGTGCCAGCAGCAACCGGGCCGGGGAAGAGACCCAGTACTTC
. . TRBJ1-6 TRBV14 CASSQVQGGNSPLHF TGTGCCAGCAGCCAAGTGCAGGGTGGTAATTCACCCCTCCACTTT
. . TRBJ1-5 TRBV21-1 CASSKVSGDPNDQPQHF TGTGCCAGCAGCAAAGTCTCGGGGGACCCTAACGATCAGCCCCAGCATTTT
. TRBD1 TRBJ1-3 TRBV9 CASSVGSGGAIVNTIYF TGTGCCAGCAGCGTAGGGTCAGGGGGCGCGATAGTAAACACCATATATTTT
. TRBD2 TRBJ2-1 TRBV7-9 CASSLSGTPWNEQFF TGTGCCAGCAGCTTGAGCGGGACTCCCTGGAATGAGCAGTTCTTC
. . TRBJ2-3 TRBV9 CASSASDTQYF TGTGCCAGCAGCGCATCAGATACGCAGTATTTT
once . TRBJ1-1 TRBV19 CASSTPRGGNTEAFF TGTGCCAGTAGTACCCCCCGAGGGGGTAACACTGAAGCTTTCTTT
. . TRBJ1-1 TRBV6-1 CASSEPGAGEGTEAFF TGTGCCAGCAGTGAACCAGGGGCCGGGGAGGGGACTGAAGCTTTCTTT
once . TRBJ2-1 TRBV27 CASSPDSFNEQFF TGTGCCAGCAGTCCCGACTCTTTCAATGAGCAGTTCTTC
. TRBD1 TRBJ1-1 TRBV6-5 CASSSPQGSLSTEAFF TGTGCCAGCAGTTCCCCACAGGGGTCGTTGAGCACTGAAGCTTTCTTT
. . TRBJ1-1 TRBV5-1 CASSLQGVMNTEAFF TGCGCCAGCAGCTTGCAGGGTGTAATGAACACTGAAGCTTTCTTT
. . TRBJ1-3 TRBV2 CASSGEGRSGNTIYF TGTGCCAGCAGTGGGGAGGGTCGTTCCGGAAACACCATATATTTT
. TRBD2 TRBJ2-1 TRBV7-9 CASSWTSGNNEQFF TGTGCCAGCAGTTGGACTAGCGGAAACAATGAGCAGTTCTTC
. . TRBJ1-1 TRBV5-1 CASGEQITSEAFF TGCGCCAGCGGTGAACAAATCACCTCTGAAGCTTTCTTT
. . TRBJ2-3 TRBV12-5 CASGLVQGDTQYF TGTGCTAGTGGTTTGGTACAGGGCGATACGCAGTATTTT
. . TRBJ2-7 TRBV19 CASSLARGDEQYF TGTGCCAGTAGTCTAGCCAGGGGAGACGAGCAGTACTTC
. . TRBJ2-7 TRBV15 CATSTRRIGGGHEQYF TGTGCCACCAGCACCAGAAGGATAGGGGGTGGCCACGAGCAGTACTTC
few . TRBJ1-1 TRBV9 CASSQNRDMNTEAFF TGTGCCAGCTCCCAAAACAGGGATATGAACACTGAAGCTTTCTTT
. . TRBJ2-4 TRBV7-2 CASSPITTKNIQYF TGTGCCAGCAGCCCTATCACTACCAAAAACATTCAGTACTTC
. TRBD1 TRBJ1-1 TRBV14 CASSPGGGTEAFF TGTGCCAGCAGCCCAGGGGGAGGCACTGAAGCTTTCTTT
few TRBD1 TRBJ1-4 TRBV5-4 CASSLYRGGKATNEKLFF TGTGCCAGCAGCTTGTACAGGGGCGGGAAAGCAACTAATGAAAAACTGTTTTTT
. TRBD1 TRBJ1-3 TRBV28 CASSLGTGYGNTIYF TGTGCCAGCAGTTTAGGGACAGGGTACGGAAACACCATATATTTT
. . TRBJ2-3 TRBV9 CASSVEGRGSTDTQYF TGTGCCAGCAGCGTAGAAGGAAGGGGGAGCACAGATACGCAGTATTTT
. TRBD1 TRBJ2-2 TRBV7-3 CASSLNGQGGTGELFF TGTGCCAGCAGCTTAAATGGACAGGGGGGGACCGGGGAGCTGTTTTTT
few . TRBJ2-5 TRBV21-1 CASSKERTSGTYQETQYF TGTGCCAGCAGCAAAGAAAGGACTAGCGGGACGTACCAAGAGACCCAGTACTTC
. . TRBJ1-3 TRBV9 CASSDSGNSGNTIYF TGTGCCAGCAGCGACAGCGGTAACTCTGGAAACACCATATATTTT
. . TRBJ1-5 TRBV6-5 CASKQGDQPQHF TGTGCCAGCAAGCAGGGCGATCAGCCCCAGCATTTT
. TRBD1 TRBJ2-1 TRBV19 CASSIGQGNNEQFF TGTGCCAGTAGTATTGGACAGGGTAACAATGAGCAGTTCTTC
. TRBD1 TRBJ1-1 TRBV7-3 CASSLGTGSTEAFF TGTGCCAGCAGCTTAGGGACAGGGAGCACTGAAGCTTTCTTT
. . TRBJ1-2 TRBV27 CASSTLDRTYGYTF TGTGCCAGCAGTACCCTCGACAGGACCTATGGCTACACCTTC
once . TRBJ2-1 TRBV9 CASTETRGTWDEQFF TGTGCCAGCACCGAAACCAGGGGAACGTGGGATGAGCAGTTCTTC
. TRBD1 TRBJ1-2 TRBV4-1 CASSQGGTGYNYGYTF TGCGCCAGCAGCCAAGGCGGGACAGGTTATAACTATGGCTACACCTTC
. . TRBJ2-2 TRBV19 CASSPQWHTGELFF TGTGCCAGTAGTCCCCAGTGGCACACCGGGGAGCTGTTTTTT
few TRBD1 TRBJ2-5 TRBV9 CASSLGTGPQETQYF TGTGCCAGCAGCCTCGGGACAGGGCCACAAGAGACCCAGTACTTC
. . TRBJ1-1 TRBV10-3 CAISESPGSGTEAFF TGTGCCATCAGTGAGTCGCCGGGGTCGGGCACTGAAGCTTTCTTT
. TRBD1 TRBJ1-1 TRBV5-4 CASSPGQVNTEAFF TGTGCCAGCAGCCCGGGACAGGTGAACACTGAAGCTTTCTTT